Listed here are 2 T cell receptor beta chains from one sample, sequenced in a study of T cells after yellow fever vaccination. TCRdb used MiXCR to reprocess the 5' RACE reads, holding one entry per CDR3 protein. The profile shows fewer than 650,000 distinct CDR3 sequences, 21% of them singletons. The material was PBMCs, obtained 20 to 25 days after the first yellow fever vaccination. The receptors were sampled from a man in his late teens or twenties who received the YFV17D yellow fever vaccine.

This rearrangement joins TRBV27 to TRBJ2-6, with D perhaps TRBD1 (6 bases). CDR1 and CDR2 from the germline V gene are MNHEY and SMNVEV (reference sequence). This CDR3 has 16 amino acids. Trimming cost V 5 bases and J 2 bases, with 13 bases left between them. CDR3 sequence reads: CASSRTDTTGANVLTF. The CDR3 DNA is TGTGCCAGCAGTAGGACAGATACAACTGGGGCCAACGTCCTGACTTTC.

This clonotype was detected ten times or more. This chain uses TRBV4-1 with TRBJ2-3; D call uncertain. Germline V gene data show CDR1 as MGHRA and CDR2 as YSYEKL. The V end was cut by 6 bases, the J end by 0 bases, with 7 bases between. CDR3 size: 13 residues. The CDR3 loop reads CASRKPSTDTQYF. The CDR3 coding sequence is TGCGCCAGCAGGAAGCCGAGCACAGATACGCAGTATTTT.